The T cell receptor (beta chain) described here comes from a study of blood T cell repertoires in COVID-19 (dated by TCRdb to the early 2020s). Notes on the research overall: Samples from collaborators originated in the United States, Italy and Spain and spanned both the acute and convalescent phases of COVID-19. The prospective study material was composed of cDNA or gDNA derived from T cells, B-cell-depleted T cells, or PBMCs. Deeply sampled blood TCRbeta repertoires from subjects exposed to, actively infected with, or recovered from COVID-19 were included in the dataset. A freely available public database, intended as a resource for researchers studying the immune response to SARS-CoV-2, is where the repertoires were released. The samples were drawn from the first 160 participants of the ongoing ImmuneRACE study and from 1,254 subjects provided by 6 global collaborators. Nearly every sample came with metadata listing a de-identified subject ID, COVID-19 status, age in years and sex. HLA class I and class II types, where available, came from metadata supplied by the sample provider rather than from assay-based typing. The paper's findings and limits, for the study overall: The quantity of clinical and demographic metadata differed by source and by participant and was supplied without curation.

Concerning this clone itself: Its antigen remains undetermined. The sample holds no much larger clone one base away, and base qualities are not on file.

Participants in the prospective study were enrolled through a virtual design, were aged roughly 18 to 95 years, and lived in roughly 26 United States geographic areas. Cohort assignment in the prospective study relied on participant-reported clinical history from a screening survey and a study questionnaire. For ImmuneRACE Cohort 3, a participant was defined as recovered based on two consecutive negative NP/OP PCR tests, clearance by a healthcare professional, or resolution of symptoms. In the prospective study, mobile phlebotomists collected whole blood, serum and a nasopharyngeal or oropharyngeal swab from each participant. Participants in the prospective study had the option to provide additional blood draws and questionnaires over an approximately 2-month period. Before DNA extraction, blood samples from the prospective study were shipped at room temperature or frozen. TCRbeta CDR3 regions were amplified from genomic DNA using the immunoSEQ Assay, a bias-controlled multiplex PCR. Turning to the authors' computational methods: The number of nucleated cells in each sample was estimated from the amplification of reference gene primers within the assay. To quantify the absolute abundance of each unique TCRbeta CDR3 rearrangement, sequence reads were collapsed and filtered. For each sample, productive Simpson clonality was calculated as the square root of Simpson's diversity index across productive rearrangements. TCRdb re-hosts the immuneACCESS table, in-frame sequences only. Its copies lack some clones; in the studies checked, an unresolved V gene accounts for under half of them, and the cause for the rest is not known. Clonal size and the V and J genes are those of that table, whereas D and trimming came from the DNA. The sample table contains roughly 500,000 clones; only one count was recorded for roughly 90% of them. Approximately 2% of the sample is held by the ten biggest clonotypes.

The germline V gene supplies CDR1 KGHDR and CDR2 SFDVKD. The junction shows trimming of 8 bases on V and 3 bases on J, plus 13 bases between the germline ends. Spanning cysteine to phenylalanine, the CDR3 consists of 13 amino acids. Kept here is only the CDR3 DNA, which spans 39 bases and is read in frame from base 1. Source material: PBMCs or T cells enriched from blood (not recorded which). The sequence joins TRBV24-1 to TRBJ2-7; the D gene remains uncertain. The sequence came from a woman aged 40 to 55 who had recovered from COVID-19. The nucleotide sequence reads as follows: TGTGCCACCATCCCCGGGTCCCACTACGAGCAGTACTTC. Translated, this gives CATIPGSHYEQYF.